The 7 T cell receptor beta chains listed next were all sequenced from one sample in a study of T cells in Graves' hyperthyroidism and ophthalmopathy. TCR beta CDR3 regions were amplified from RNA transcripts. The primer set for the first-round RT-PCR of the TCR CDR3 was HTBI. MiXCR was run by TCRdb on the multiplex PCR reads, yielding one entry per CDR3 protein. The sample consists of more than 350,000 distinct CDR3 sequences, about 15% of them appearing once. Sequenced material: blood. The source of these receptors is a woman aged 55-75 years with Graves' ophthalmopathy.

This clonotype has at least ten counts. The chain has TRBV20-1 and TRBJ2-3, with 9 bases aligning to TRBD1. V lost 6 bases to trimming and J lost 0 bases; unmatched junction nucleotides: 4. The CDR3 spans 14 residues. The V gene's germline CDR1 is DFQATT and CDR2 SNEGSKA (reference sequence). CDR3 amino acids: CSAEQGASTDTQYF. The DNA of the CDR3 is TGCAGTGCCGAACAGGGGGCGAGCACAGATACGCAGTATTTT.

This clonotype has only a few counts. This chain uses TRBV7-9 with TRBJ1-2, with TRBD1 as a possible D gene (5 bases). CDR1 is SEHNR, CDR2 FQNEAQ, per germline (reference sequence). This CDR3 is built from 13 residues. V was clipped by 1 base and J by 4 bases, with 7 bases between them. This CDR3 reads CASSLVDTYGYTF. CDR3 coding DNA: TGTGCCAGCAGCTTAGTGGACACCTATGGCTACACCTTC.

Many counts were recorded for this clonotype. The chain recombines TRBV5-1 with TRBJ2-2; D gene ambiguous. Germline assignment: CDR1 SGHRS and CDR2 YFSETQ. V gave up 2 bases and J gave up 1 base, with 6 bases separating them. The CDR3 runs 14 residues. The CDR3 reads CASSLQRNTGELFF. For the CDR3, the DNA is TGCGCCAGCAGCTTACAACGGAACACCGGGGAGCTGTTTTTT.

The sample holds many counts of this clonotype. The chain employs TRBV5-5 and TRBJ2-7; 9 bases fit TRBD1. Germline CDR1 SGHKS, CDR2 YYEKEE (reference sequence). V was clipped by 0 bases and J by 5 bases; unmatched bases: 9. This CDR3 region has 16 residues. CDR3 coding DNA: TGTGCCAGCAGCTTGGTCGGGACAGGGAATCCGAACGAGCAGTACTTC. Residues: CASSLVGTGNPNEQYF.

This clonotype appeared many times. The CDR3 DNA reads TGTGCCAGCAGGTCGCGAACCGGGACAGTCGGTGGCAATGAGCAGTTCTTC. This codes for CASRSRTGTVGGNEQFF. The chain recombines TRBV2 with TRBJ2-1; 7 nucleotides agree with TRBD1. Trimming at V came to 6 bases and at J to 6 bases, leaving 17 bases not matched to a gene. Germline-derived CDR1 and CDR2 are SNHLY and FYNNEI. The CDR3 totals 17 residues.

This clonotype was found many times. DNA for the CDR3: TGTGCCAGCAGTCATCACCTGACTAGCGGGAGATTGCAGTTAGGCACAGATACGCAGTATTTT. Translation gives CASSHHLTSGRLQLGTDTQYF. The V and J genes are TRBV6-1 and TRBJ2-3; 12 nucleotides align to TRBD2. Germline V gene data show CDR1 as MNHNS and CDR2 as SASEGT. The CDR3 totals 21 residues. V gave up 5 bases and J gave up 1 base; unmatched junction bases: 19.

Only a few counts were recorded for this clonotype. The V gene is TRBV5-5, the J gene TRBJ1-4; D gene uncertain. The CDR3 length is 13 residues. Germline V gene sequence: CDR1 SGHKS, CDR2 YYEKEE (reference sequence). Trimming stripped 0 bases from V and 13 bases from J, with 13 bases between. CDR3 in DNA: TGTGCCAGCAGCTTGGTTCAGGAGCCTCGACTGTTTTTT. It encodes CASSLVQEPRLFF.